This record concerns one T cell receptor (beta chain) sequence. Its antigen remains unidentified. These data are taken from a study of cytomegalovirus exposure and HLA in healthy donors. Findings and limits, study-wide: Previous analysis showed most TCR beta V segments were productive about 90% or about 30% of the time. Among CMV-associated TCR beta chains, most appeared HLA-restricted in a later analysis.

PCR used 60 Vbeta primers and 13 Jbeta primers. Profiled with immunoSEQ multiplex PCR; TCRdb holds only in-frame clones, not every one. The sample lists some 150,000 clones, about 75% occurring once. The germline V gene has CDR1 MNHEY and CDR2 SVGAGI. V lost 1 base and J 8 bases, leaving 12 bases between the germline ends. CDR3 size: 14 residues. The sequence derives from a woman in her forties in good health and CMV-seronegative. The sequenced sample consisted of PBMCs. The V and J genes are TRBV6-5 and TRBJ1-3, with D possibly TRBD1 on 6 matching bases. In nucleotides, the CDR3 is TGTGCCAGCAGTTACTTGGTGGGGGCCGACACCATATATTTT. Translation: CASSYLVGADTIYF.